This entry lists 9 T cell receptor beta chains sequenced from one sample in a study of CD8 T cells in Susac syndrome. The RNA input was 0.5 to 1 ug, and it was reverse transcribed with random hexamers. From the immunoSEQ multiplex PCR reads, TCRdb called clonotypes with MiXCR, one entry per CDR3 protein. The sample holds 180,000 or so distinct CDR3 sequences, about 95% seen once. The sequenced material came from CD4+ T cells from PBMCs. Receptor source: a human donor in good health.

J is TRBJ2-7 and V is TRBV3-1; a possible D gene is TRBD1 (6 bases). Trimming pared 4 bases from V and 1 base from J, leaving 8 bases between. The CDR3 contains 13 residues. Germline V CDR1 and CDR2: LGHDT, YNNKEL (reference sequence). The CDR3 DNA is TGTGCCAGCAGCCGACAGGCATCCTACGAGCAGTACTTC. Residues: CASSRQASYEQYF.

V usage is TRBV5-4 and J usage is TRBJ2-2, with 10 bases matching TRBD1. Germline V lookup: CDR1 SGHNT, CDR2 YYREEE (reference sequence). V dropped 4 bases and J dropped 4; count of bases not matched to a gene: 4. This CDR3 spans 15 amino acids. In DNA form, the CDR3 reads TGTGCCAGCAGCGGGACAGGGGCCGTCACCGGGGAGCTGTTTTTT. Its translation: CASSGTGAVTGELFF.

The rearrangement uses TRBV20-1 and TRBJ2-7; 10 bases agree with TRBD2. The germline gives CDR1 DFQATT, CDR2 SNEGSKA (reference sequence). V lost 7 bases, J lost 0 bases, and 3 bases stayed unmatched. The CDR3 covers 13 residues. CDR3 residues: CSVASGSSYEQYF. The CDR3 DNA sequence: TGCAGTGTAGCTAGCGGGAGCTCCTACGAGCAGTACTTC.

This chain uses TRBV3-1 with TRBJ2-7; 9 bases align to TRBD2. In germline, CDR1 is LGHDT, CDR2 YNNKEL (reference sequence). Trimming removed 0 bases from V and 9 bases from J; junction bases left unmatched: 3. This CDR3 is 13 amino acids long. Here the CDR3 DNA reads TGTGCCAGCAGCCAAGACAGCGGGAGGACGCAGTACTTC. The encoded protein is CASSQDSGRTQYF.

This clonotype has a single count. This chain uses TRBV13 with TRBJ2-5; 12 nucleotides line up with TRBD2. Germline V lookup: CDR1 PRHDT, CDR2 FYEKMQ (reference sequence). This CDR3 is 17 amino acids long. Germline trimming cut 5 bases from V and 4 bases from J; bases unmatched to any gene: 11. The CDR3 DNA reads TGTGCCAGCAGCCTCCCCCAGGCGGGACTAGCGGGAGAGACCCAGTACTTC. Protein sequence: CASSLPQAGLAGETQYF.

This clonotype was recorded only once. V usage is TRBV12-3 or TRBV12-4 and J usage is TRBJ2-1; D is perhaps TRBD1 or TRBD2 (6 bases each). With 6 bases removed from V and 8 bases from J, the gap between germline ends came to 17 bases. The CDR3 has 14 residues. In nucleotides, the CDR3 is TGTGCCAGCAGCATAAGGGGGGCTAGGGATGAGCAGTTCTTC. It encodes CASSIRGARDEQFF.

V and J are TRBV3-1 and TRBJ1-1; D is uncertain. The germline CDR1 and CDR2 sequences are LGHDT and YNNKEL (reference sequence). The CDR3 spans 12 residues. The ends were cut back, 5 bases at V and 8 bases at J, with 12 bases in the middle. This chain's CDR3 is CASSFRRSEAFF. The CDR3 DNA reads as TGTGCCAGCAGCTTTAGGAGGTCAGAAGCTTTCTTT.

The chain combines TRBV29-1 with TRBJ2-3; TRBD2 matches at 15 bases. The CDR3 spans 16 residues. V lost 6 bases and J lost 4; bases outside the gene matches: 8. CDR1 and CDR2 from the germline V gene are SQVTM and ANQGSEA. The CDR3: CSVPGLAGGPADTQYF. In nucleotides, the CDR3 is TGCAGCGTCCCCGGACTAGCGGGAGGGCCAGCAGATACGCAGTATTTT.

The rearrangement uses TRBV29-1 and TRBJ2-5, with a tentative D call TRBD1 (6 bases). Trimming took 6 bases from V and 3 from J, leaving 14 bases between them. The CDR3 contains 13 residues. Germline V lookup: CDR1 SQVTM, CDR2 ANQGSEA. The CDR3, as DNA: TGCAGCGTCCCAGGGGACACCGAAGAGACCCAGTACTTC. The encoded protein is CSVPGDTEETQYF.